This T cell receptor (beta chain) was obtained from a study of response to subunit inactivated influenza vaccine. TCRdb redid the calling of the RT-PCR reads with MiXCR, one entry per CDR3 protein. The sample has 500,000 or so distinct CDR3 sequences, approximately 16% seen once. Study results and limitations: Each seasonal flu vaccination may recruit only limited new T cells, authors suggested.

This clonotype was counted a few times. Its antigen is unidentified. This specimen consisted of CD4+ T cells sorted from PBMCs, obtained roughly 24 months after vaccination. This sequence originates from a man in his fifties or sixties who received an inactivated influenza vaccine.

The CDR3 DNA is TGTGCCAGCGGGAGCGAACGCGGGACAGTAGTCTATGGCTACACCTTC. It codes for CASGSERGTVVYGYTF. The rearrangement joins TRBV5-5 to TRBJ1-2; TRBD1 matches at 7 bases. The CDR3 totals 16 residues. V was clipped by 7 bases and J by 4 bases; unmatched bases: 16. Germline V gene lookup returns CDR1 SGHKS and CDR2 YYEKEE (reference sequence).